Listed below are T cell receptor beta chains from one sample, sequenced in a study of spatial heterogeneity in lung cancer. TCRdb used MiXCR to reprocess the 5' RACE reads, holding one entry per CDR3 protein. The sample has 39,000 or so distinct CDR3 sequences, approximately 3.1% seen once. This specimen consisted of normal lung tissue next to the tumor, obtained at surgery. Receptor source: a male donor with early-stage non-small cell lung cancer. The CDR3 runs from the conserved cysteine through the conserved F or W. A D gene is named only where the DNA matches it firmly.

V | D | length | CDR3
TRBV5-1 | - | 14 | CASSLAAGSYGYTF
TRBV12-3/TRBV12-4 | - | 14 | CASTSSYSNQPQHF
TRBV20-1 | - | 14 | CSAREGSRGGPLHF
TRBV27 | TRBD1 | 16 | CASSLRGDRVRYEQYF
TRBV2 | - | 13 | CASSSGPEEKLFF
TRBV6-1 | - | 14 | CASSQTATNEKLFF
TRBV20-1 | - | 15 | CSASGTVTNQETQYF
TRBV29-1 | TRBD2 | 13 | CSVAPSGGETQYF
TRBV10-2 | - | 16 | CASSEFGLLAKNIQYF
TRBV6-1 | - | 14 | CASLEEGKGTEAFF
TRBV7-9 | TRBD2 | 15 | CASSLGTSAADTQYF
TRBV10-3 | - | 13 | CAISESPGNTIYF
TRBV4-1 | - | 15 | CASSQVEGAQDTQYF
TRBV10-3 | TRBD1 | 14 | CAIRPGTGTDTQYF
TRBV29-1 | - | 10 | CSVGGDEAFF
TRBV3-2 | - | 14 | CASSRTDSHSPLHF
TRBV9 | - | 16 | CASSVGPGGGGNTIYF
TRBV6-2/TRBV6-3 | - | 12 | CASNPAGNTQYF
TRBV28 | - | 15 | CASSFSGRSNQPQHF
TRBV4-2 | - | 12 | CASSQKGQPQHF
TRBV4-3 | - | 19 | CASSQDSGRGRLSTDTQYF
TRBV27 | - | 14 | CASGFTGWSYEQYF
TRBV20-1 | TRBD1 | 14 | CSARTGTGGHEQFF
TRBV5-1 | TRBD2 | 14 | CASSFGGWTYEQYF
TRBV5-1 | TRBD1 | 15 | CASRSSGQGRETQYF
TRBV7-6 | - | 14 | CASSLVRGPETQYF
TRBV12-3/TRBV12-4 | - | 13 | CASRAVWAVEAFF
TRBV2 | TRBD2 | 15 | CASSSGTSGYNEQFF
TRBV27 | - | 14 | CASSLGLNPETQYF
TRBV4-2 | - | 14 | CASSQYRSPYEQYF
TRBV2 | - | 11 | CASSPFGELFF